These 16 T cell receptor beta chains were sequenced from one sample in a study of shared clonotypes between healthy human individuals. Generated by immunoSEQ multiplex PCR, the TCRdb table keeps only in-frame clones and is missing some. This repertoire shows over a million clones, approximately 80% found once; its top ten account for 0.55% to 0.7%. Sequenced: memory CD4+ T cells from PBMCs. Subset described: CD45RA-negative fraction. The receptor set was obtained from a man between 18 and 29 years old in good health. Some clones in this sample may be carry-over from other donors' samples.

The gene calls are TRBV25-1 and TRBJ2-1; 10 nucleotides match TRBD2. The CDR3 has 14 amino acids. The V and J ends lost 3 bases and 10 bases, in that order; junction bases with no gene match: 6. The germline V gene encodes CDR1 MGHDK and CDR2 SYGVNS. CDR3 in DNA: TGTGCCAGCAGTGAGAGGCTAGCGGGGGACGAGCAGTTCTTC. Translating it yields CASSERLAGDEQFF.

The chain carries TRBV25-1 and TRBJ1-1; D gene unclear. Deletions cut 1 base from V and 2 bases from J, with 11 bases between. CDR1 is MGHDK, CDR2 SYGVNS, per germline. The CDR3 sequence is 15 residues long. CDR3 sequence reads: CASSEWQEANTEAFF. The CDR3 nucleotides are TGTGCCAGCAGTGAATGGCAGGAGGCCAACACTGAAGCTTTCTTT.

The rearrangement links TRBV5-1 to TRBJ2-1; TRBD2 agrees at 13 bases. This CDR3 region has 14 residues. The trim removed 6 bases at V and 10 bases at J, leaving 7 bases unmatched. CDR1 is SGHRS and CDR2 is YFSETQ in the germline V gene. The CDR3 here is CASTPPGLAGEQFF. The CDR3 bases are TGCGCCAGCACCCCTCCGGGACTAGCGGGAGAGCAGTTCTTC. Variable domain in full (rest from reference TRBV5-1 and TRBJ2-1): KAGVTQTPRYLIKTRGQQVTLSCSPISGHRSVSWYQQTPGQGLQFLFEYFSETQRNKGNFPGRFSGRQFSNSRSEMNVSTLELGDSALYLCASTPPGLAGEQFFGPGTRLTVL.

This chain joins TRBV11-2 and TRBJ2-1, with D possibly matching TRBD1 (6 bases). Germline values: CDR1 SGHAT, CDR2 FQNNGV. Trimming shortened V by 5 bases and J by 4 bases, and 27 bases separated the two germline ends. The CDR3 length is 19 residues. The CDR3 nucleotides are TGTGCCAGCAGCCCTAGACCCGTGGCAGGGGTGACCGGGTACAATGAGCAGTTCTTC. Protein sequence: CASSPRPVAGVTGYNEQFF.

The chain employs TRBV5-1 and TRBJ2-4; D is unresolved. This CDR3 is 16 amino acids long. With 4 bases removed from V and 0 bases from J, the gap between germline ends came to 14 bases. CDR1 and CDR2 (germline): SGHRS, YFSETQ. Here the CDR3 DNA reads TGCGCCAGCAGCCCCCCGGGCCTGGGAGCCAAAAACATTCAGTACTTC. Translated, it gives CASSPPGLGAKNIQYF.

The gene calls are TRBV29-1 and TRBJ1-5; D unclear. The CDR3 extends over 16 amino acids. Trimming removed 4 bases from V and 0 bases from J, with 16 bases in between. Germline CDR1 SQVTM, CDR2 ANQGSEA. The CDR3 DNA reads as TGCAGCGTTGTAGCGCCAGATGGCCATAGCAATCAGCCCCAGCATTTT. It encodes CSVVAPDGHSNQPQHF.

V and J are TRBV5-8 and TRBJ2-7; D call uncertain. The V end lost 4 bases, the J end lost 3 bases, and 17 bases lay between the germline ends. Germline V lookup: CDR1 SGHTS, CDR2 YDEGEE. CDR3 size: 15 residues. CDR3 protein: CASSSPGQKIYEQYF. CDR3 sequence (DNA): TGTGCCAGCAGCAGCCCGGGCCAGAAGATCTACGAGCAGTACTTC.

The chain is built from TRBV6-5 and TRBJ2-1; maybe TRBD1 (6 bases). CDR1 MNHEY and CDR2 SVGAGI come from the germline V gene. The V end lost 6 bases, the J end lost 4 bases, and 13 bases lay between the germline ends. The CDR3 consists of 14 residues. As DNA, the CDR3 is TGTGCCAGCAGAGGGACAAGCCTTTACAATGAGCAGTTCTTC. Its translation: CASRGTSLYNEQFF.

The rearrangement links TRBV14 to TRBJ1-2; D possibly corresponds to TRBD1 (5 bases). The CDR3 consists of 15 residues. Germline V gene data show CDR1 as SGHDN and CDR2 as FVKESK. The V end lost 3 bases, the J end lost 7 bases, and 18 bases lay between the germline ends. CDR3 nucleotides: TGTGCCAGCAGCCAGGATCGTTGGGGGAACGTTGGCTACACCTTC. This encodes CASSQDRWGNVGYTF. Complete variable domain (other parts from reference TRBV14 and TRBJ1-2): EAGVTQFPSHSVIEKGQTVTLRCDPISGHDNLYWYRRVMGKEIKFLLHFVKESKQDESGMPNNRFLAERTGGTYSTLKVQPAELEDSGVYFCASSQDRWGNVGYTFGSGTRLTVV.

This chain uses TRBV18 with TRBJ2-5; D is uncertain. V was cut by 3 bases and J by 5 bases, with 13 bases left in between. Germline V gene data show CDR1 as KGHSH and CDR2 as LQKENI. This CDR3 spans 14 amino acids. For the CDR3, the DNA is TGTGCCAGCTCACCGACGTCGGGTTTCGAGACCCAGTACTTC. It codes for CASSPTSGFETQYF.

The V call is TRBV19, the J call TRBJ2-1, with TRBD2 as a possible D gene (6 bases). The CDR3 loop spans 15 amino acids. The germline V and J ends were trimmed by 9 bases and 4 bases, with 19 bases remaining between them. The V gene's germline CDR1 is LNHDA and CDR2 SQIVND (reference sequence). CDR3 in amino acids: CASTDRDLGYNEQFF. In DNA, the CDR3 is TGTGCCAGCACAGACCGGGACTTAGGTTACAATGAGCAGTTCTTC. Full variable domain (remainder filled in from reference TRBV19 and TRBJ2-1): DGGITQSPKYLFRKEGQNVTLSCEQNLNHDAMYWYRQDPGQGLRLIYYSQIVNDFQKGDIAEGYSVSREKKESFPLTVTSAQKNPTAFYLCASTDRDLGYNEQFFGPGTRLTVL.

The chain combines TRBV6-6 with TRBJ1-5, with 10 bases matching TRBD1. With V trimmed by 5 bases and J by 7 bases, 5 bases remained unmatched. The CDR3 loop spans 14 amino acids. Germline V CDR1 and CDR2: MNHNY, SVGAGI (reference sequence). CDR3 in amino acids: CASSDDRGRQPQHF. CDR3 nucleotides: TGTGCCAGCAGTGACGACAGGGGGCGGCAGCCCCAGCATTTT.

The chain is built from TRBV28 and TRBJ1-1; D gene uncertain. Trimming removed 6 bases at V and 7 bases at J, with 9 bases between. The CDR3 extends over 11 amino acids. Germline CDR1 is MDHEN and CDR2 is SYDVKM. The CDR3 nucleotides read TGTGCCAGCAGAGAATCGAGTGAAGCTTTCTTT. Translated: CASRESSEAFF. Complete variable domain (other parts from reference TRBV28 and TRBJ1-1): DVKVTQSSRYLVKRTGEKVFLECVQDMDHENMFWYRQDPGLGLRLIYFSYDVKMKEKGDIPEGYSVSREKKERFSLILESASTNQTSMYLCASRESSEAFFGQGTRLTVV.

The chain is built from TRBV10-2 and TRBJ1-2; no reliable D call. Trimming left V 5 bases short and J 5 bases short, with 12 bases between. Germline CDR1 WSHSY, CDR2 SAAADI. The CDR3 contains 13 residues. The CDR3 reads CASSIRPGYGYTF. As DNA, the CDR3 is TGCGCCAGCAGTATTAGGCCGGGGTATGGCTACACCTTC.

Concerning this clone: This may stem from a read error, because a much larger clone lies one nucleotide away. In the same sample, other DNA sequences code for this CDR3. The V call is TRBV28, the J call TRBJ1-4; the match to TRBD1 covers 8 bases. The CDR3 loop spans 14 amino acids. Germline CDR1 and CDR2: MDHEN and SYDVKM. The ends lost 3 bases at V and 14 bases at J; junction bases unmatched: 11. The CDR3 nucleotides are TGTGCCAGCAGTTTGGGCGGACAGGGTTATCGCCTGTTTTTT. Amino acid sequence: CASSLGGQGYRLFF.

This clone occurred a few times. The DNA of the CDR3 is TGTGCCAGCAGCCAGGGACAGGGGGCCTCCTACGAGCAGTACTTC. Translating it yields CASSQGQGASYEQYF. The V and J genes are TRBV11-3 and TRBJ2-7, with 12 bases identical to TRBD1. This CDR3 is built from 15 residues. Unmatched junction bases numbered 2, after V lost 5 bases and J lost 0 bases. The germline V gene encodes CDR1 SGHNT and CDR2 YENEEA.